This is a list of T cell receptor beta chains from one sample in a study of vaccination and CD4 T cells after COVID-19. Which antigens these TCRs recognize remains unknown. TCRdb re-called the PCR reads with MiXCR, one entry per CDR3 protein. Of some 11,000 distinct CDR3 sequences in the sample, roughly 31% were seen once. Sequences were obtained from CD4+ T cells from blood, cultured in vitro. The receptors were sampled from a human donor who had recovered from COVID-19. CDR3s include the opening cysteine and the closing phenylalanine or tryptophan. Fields, in order: clone size, J gene, D gene, V gene, CDR3 protein, CDR3 DNA. A D gene is named only where the DNA matches it firmly. Clone sizes are given selectively: once, few, many, or a class where the clone is expanded.

>NA|TRBJ2-7|TRBD2|TRBV6-2/TRBV6-3
CASGRGTSGIPFEQYF
TGTGCCAGCGGGCGGGGGACTAGCGGGATACCATTCGAGCAGTACTTC
>few|TRBJ2-7|NA|TRBV6-2/TRBV6-3
CASNQAPSYEQYF
TGTGCCAGCAATCAGGCCCCCTCCTACGAGCAGTACTTC
>few|TRBJ2-3|NA|TRBV11-3
CASSLDSRPSTDTQYF
TGTGCCAGCAGCTTAGATTCCCGGCCTAGCACAGATACGCAGTATTTT
>few|TRBJ1-2|NA|TRBV7-2
CASSSGFGYTF
TGTGCCAGCAGCTCCGGGTTTGGCTACACCTTC
>NA|TRBJ1-1|NA|TRBV5-4
CASSLDQVNTEAFF
TGTGCCAGCAGCTTGGACCAGGTAAACACTGAAGCTTTCTTT
>NA|TRBJ2-5|NA|TRBV18
CASSQLATAHETQYF
TGTGCCAGCTCACAACTTGCGACGGCCCACGAGACCCAGTACTTC
>NA|TRBJ1-1|NA|TRBV20-1
CSAREGSMNTEAFF
TGCAGTGCTAGAGAAGGGAGTATGAACACTGAAGCTTTCTTT
>NA|TRBJ2-7|TRBD1|TRBV19
CASSDPGQGSYEQYF
TGTGCCAGTAGCGACCCGGGACAGGGGTCCTACGAGCAGTACTTC
>NA|TRBJ2-1|TRBD2|TRBV7-2
CASSLALAATYNEQFF
TGTGCCAGCAGCTTAGCGCTAGCGGCGACCTACAATGAGCAGTTCTTC
>few|TRBJ2-5|NA|TRBV5-1
CASSPDPTMSETQYF
TGCGCCAGCAGCCCCGACCCGACAATGTCGGAGACCCAGTACTTC
>NA|TRBJ2-3|NA|TRBV24-1
CATSDARGSDTQYF
TGTGCCACCAGTGATGCCAGGGGCTCAGATACGCAGTATTTT
>NA|TRBJ2-7|NA|TRBV30
CAWSPYPYEQYF
TGTGCCTGGAGTCCATATCCCTACGAGCAGTACTTC
>few|TRBJ2-7|TRBD2|TRBV6-2/TRBV6-3
CASSPLVWETSGVYEQYF
TGTGCCAGCAGTCCTCTTGTGTGGGAGACTAGCGGGGTCTACGAGCAGTACTTC
>NA|TRBJ1-1|NA|TRBV7-3
CASSSRGLGTEAFF
TGTGCCAGCAGCTCCAGGGGTCTGGGCACTGAAGCTTTCTTT
>few|TRBJ2-1|TRBD2|TRBV6-5
CASSSHGLAGVGEQFF
TGTGCCAGCAGTTCTCATGGACTAGCGGGAGTAGGTGAGCAGTTCTTC
>NA|TRBJ2-5|TRBD1|TRBV5-6
CASSLGGQGTQETQYF
TGTGCCAGCAGCTTGGGGGGACAGGGGACTCAAGAGACCCAGTACTTC
>medium-sized|TRBJ1-2|TRBD1|TRBV10-3
CAISADRDGYTF
TGTGCCATCAGTGCAGACAGGGACGGCTACACCTTC
>NA|TRBJ1-1|TRBD1|TRBV20-1
CSARPNRGPNEAFF
TGCAGTGCTAGACCGAACAGGGGCCCAAATGAAGCTTTCTTT